The sequence of this T cell receptor beta chain was determined in a study of cytomegalovirus exposure and HLA in healthy donors. Study-level results: No immune exposure information besides CMV serostatus was available.

Regarding this clone: Its target is unknown.

The CDR3 is 15 residues long. V shed 6 bases, J shed 7 bases, and the junction held 10 bases outside the gene matches. Germline CDR1 and CDR2: LNHDA and SQIVND (reference sequence). PCR amplification relied on 60 Vbeta primers (plus 13 Jbeta primers). Clones were read by immunoSEQ multiplex PCR, and TCRdb kept only the in-frame ones, dropping some. The sample has about 170,000 clones; 82% are singletons. Sequenced sample: PBMCs. The V call is TRBV19, the J call TRBJ2-2; 8 bases are shared with TRBD1. The sequence derives from a male donor in good health and CMV-seronegative. The CDR3 nucleotides read TGTGCCAGTAGGGAAGACAGGGGAGGTGGCGGGGAGCTGTTTTTT. This codes for CASREDRGGGGELFF.